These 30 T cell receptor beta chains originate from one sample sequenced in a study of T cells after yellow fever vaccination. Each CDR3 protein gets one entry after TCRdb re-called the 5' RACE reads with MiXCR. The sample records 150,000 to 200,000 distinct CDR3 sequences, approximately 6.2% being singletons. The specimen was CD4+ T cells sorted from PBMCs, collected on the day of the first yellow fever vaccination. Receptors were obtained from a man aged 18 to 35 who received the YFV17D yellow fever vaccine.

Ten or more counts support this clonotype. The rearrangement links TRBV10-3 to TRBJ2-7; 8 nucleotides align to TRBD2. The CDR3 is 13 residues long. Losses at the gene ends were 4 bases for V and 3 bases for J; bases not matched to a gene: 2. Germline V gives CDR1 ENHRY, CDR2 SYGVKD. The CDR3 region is CAISAGGDYEQYF. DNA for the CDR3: TGTGCCATCAGTGCGGGAGGGGACTACGAGCAGTACTTC.

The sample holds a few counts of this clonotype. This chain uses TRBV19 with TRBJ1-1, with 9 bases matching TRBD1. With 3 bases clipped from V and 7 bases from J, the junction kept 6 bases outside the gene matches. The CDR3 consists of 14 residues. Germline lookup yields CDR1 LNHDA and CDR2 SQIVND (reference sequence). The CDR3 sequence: CASSIGTGRLEAFF. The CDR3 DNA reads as TGTGCCAGTAGTATCGGGACAGGGCGACTTGAAGCTTTCTTT.

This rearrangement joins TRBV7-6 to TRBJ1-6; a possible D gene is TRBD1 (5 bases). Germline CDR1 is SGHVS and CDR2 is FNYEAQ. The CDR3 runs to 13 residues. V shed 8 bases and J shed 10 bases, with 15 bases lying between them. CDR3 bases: TGTGCCAGCTCGGGGGGACTTGGGTCACCCCTCCACTTT. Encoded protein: CASSGGLGSPLHF.

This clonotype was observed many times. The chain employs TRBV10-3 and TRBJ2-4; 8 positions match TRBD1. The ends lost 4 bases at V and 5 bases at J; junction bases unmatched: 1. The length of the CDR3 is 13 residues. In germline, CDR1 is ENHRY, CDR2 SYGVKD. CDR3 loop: CAISGQGQNIQYF. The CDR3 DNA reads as TGTGCCATCAGTGGACAGGGGCAAAACATTCAGTACTTC.

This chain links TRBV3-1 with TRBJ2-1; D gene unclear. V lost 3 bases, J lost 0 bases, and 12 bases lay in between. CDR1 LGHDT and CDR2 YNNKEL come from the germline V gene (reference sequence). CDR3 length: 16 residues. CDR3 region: CASSQTVGVSYNEQFF. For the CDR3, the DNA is TGTGCCAGCAGCCAGACCGTAGGAGTCTCCTACAATGAGCAGTTCTTC.

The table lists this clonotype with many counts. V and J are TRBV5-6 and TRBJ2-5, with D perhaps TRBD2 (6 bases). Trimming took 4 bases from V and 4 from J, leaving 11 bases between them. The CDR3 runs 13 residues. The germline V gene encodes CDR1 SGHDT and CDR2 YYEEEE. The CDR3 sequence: CASSHAGTETQYF. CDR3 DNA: TGTGCCAGCAGCCATGCGGGAACAGAGACCCAGTACTTC. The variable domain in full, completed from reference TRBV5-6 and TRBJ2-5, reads DAGVTQSPTHLIKTRGQQVTLRCSPKSGHDTVSWYQQALGQGPQFIFQYYEEEERQRGNFPDRFSGHQFPNYSSELNVNALLLGDSALYLCASSHAGTETQYFGPGTRLLVL.

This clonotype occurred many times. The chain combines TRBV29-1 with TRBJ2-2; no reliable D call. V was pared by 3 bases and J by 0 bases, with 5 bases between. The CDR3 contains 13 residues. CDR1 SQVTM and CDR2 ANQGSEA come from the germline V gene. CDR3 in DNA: TGCAGCGTTGACCCAACGAACACCGGGGAGCTGTTTTTT. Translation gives CSVDPTNTGELFF.

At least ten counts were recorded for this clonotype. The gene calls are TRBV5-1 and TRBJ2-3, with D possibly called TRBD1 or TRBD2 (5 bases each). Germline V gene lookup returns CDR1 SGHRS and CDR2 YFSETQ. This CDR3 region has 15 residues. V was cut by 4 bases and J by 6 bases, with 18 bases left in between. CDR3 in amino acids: CASSPQDLGTDTQYF. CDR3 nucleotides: TGCGCCAGCAGCCCTCAGGACTTGGGGACCGATACGCAGTATTTT.

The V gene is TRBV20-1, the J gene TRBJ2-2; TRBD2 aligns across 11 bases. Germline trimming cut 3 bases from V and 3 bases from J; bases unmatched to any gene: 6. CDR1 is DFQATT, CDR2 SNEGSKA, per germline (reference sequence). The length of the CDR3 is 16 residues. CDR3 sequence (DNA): TGCAGTGCTAGCGGGCTAGCGGGGGGTGACACCGGGGAGCTGTTTTTT. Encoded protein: CSASGLAGGDTGELFF.

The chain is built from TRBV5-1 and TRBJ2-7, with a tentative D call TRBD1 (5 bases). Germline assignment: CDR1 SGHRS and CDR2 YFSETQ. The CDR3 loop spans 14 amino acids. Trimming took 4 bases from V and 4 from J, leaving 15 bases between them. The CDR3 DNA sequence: TGCGCCAGCAGCCCCACTAAGGGGAAGTACGAGCAGTACGTC. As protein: CASSPTKGKYEQYV.

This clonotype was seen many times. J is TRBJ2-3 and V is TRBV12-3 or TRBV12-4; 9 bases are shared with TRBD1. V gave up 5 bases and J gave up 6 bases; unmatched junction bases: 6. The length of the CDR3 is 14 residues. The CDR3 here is CASSTDRGRDTQYF. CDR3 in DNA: TGTGCCAGCAGTACGGACAGGGGAAGGGATACGCAGTATTTT.

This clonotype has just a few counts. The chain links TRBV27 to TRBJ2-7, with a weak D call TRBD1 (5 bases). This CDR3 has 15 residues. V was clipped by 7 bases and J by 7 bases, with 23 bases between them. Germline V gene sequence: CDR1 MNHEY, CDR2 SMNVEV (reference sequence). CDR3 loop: CASIHPRVLSEEQYV. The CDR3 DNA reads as TGTGCCAGCATCCACCCCAGGGTTTTGTCGGAAGAGCAGTACGTC.

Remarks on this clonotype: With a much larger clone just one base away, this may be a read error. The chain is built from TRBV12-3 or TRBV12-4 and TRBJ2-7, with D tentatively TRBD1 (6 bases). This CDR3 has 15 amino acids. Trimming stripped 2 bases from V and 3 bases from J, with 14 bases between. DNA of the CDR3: TGTGCCAGCAGTTTAACCCCTAGCAGGGGCTACGAGCAGTACTTC. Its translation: CASSLTPSRGYEQYF.

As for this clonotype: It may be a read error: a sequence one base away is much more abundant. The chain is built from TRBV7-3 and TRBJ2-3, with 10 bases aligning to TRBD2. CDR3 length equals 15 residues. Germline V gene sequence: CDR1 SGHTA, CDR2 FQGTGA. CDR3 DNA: TGTGCCAGCAGCCCCGGGACTAGCGTTCAAGATACGCAGAATTTT. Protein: CASSPGTSVQDTQNF.

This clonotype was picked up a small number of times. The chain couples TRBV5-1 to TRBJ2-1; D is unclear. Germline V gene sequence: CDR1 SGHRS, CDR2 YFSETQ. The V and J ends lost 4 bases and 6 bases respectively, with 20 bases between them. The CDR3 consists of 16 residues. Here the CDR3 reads CASSGEGIAATNEQFF. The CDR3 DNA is TGCGCCAGCAGCGGAGAAGGGATTGCGGCCACCAATGAGCAGTTCTTC.

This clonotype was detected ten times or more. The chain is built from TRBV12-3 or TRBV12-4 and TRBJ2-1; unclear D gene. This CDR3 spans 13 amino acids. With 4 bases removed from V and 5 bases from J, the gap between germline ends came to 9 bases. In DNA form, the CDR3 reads TGTGCCAGCAGTTCCCCCTTTCACAATGAGCAGTTCTTC. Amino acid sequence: CASSSPFHNEQFF.

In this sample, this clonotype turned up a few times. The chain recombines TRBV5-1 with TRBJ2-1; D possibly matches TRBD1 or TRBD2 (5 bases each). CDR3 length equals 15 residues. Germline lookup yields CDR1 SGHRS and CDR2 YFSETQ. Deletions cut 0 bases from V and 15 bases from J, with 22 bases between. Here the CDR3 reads CASSLVGTGDVKVFF. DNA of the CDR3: TGCGCCAGCAGCTTGGTGGGGACCGGGGATGTTAAGGTGTTCTTC. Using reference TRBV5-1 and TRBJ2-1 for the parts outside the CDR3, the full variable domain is KAGVTQTPRYLIKTRGQQVTLSCSPISGHRSVSWYQQTPGQGLQFLFEYFSETQRNKGNFPGRFSGRQFSNSRSEMNVSTLELGDSALYLCASSLVGTGDVKVFFGPGTRLTVL.

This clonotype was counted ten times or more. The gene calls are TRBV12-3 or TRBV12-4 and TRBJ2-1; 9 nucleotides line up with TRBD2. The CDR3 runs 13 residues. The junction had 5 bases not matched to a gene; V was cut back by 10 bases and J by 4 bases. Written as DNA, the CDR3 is TGTGCCAACCCGGGACTAGCTTACAATGAGCAGTTCTTC. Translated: CANPGLAYNEQFF.

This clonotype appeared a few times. The CDR3 bases are TGTGCCAGCAGGATGACTAGCGGGGGAGGGGAGACCCAGTACTTC. Translated: CASRMTSGGGETQYF. The chain employs TRBV12-3 or TRBV12-4 and TRBJ2-5; TRBD2 matches at 12 bases. J lost 5 bases, V lost 6 bases, and 7 bases had no gene match. This CDR3 comprises 15 residues.

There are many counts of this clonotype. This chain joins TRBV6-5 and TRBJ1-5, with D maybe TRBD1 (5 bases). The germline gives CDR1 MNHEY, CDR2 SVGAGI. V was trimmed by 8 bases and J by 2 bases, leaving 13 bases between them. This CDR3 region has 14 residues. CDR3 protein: CASYPWDGNQPQHF. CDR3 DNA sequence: TGTGCCAGCTATCCGTGGGACGGCAATCAGCCCCAGCATTTT.

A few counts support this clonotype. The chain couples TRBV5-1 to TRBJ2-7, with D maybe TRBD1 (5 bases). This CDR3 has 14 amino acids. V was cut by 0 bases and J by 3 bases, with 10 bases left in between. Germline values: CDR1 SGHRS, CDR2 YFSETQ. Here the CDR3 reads CASSLAGRDYEQYF. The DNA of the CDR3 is TGCGCCAGCAGCTTGGCCGGCAGGGACTACGAGCAGTACTTC.

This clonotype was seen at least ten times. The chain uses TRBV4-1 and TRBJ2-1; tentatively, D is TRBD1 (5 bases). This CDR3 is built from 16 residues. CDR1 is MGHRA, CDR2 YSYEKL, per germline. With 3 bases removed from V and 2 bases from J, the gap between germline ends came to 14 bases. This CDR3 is CASSHLDILAYNEQFF. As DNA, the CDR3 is TGCGCCAGCAGCCATTTGGACATCCTTGCCTACAATGAGCAGTTCTTC.

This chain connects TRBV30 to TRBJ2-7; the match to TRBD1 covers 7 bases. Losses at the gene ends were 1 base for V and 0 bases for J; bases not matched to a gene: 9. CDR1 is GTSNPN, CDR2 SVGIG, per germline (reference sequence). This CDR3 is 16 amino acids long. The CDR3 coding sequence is TGTGCCTGGAGTGCCTTGACAGGGAAAGGCTCCTACGAGCAGTACTTC. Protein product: CAWSALTGKGSYEQYF.

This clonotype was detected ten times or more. CDR3 coding DNA: TGCGCCAGCAGCTTAACGAACACCGGGGAGCTGTTTTTT. It translates to CASSLTNTGELFF. The chain employs TRBV5-1 and TRBJ2-2; no clear D. This CDR3 has 13 amino acids. The germline V gene has CDR1 SGHRS and CDR2 YFSETQ. Trimming took off 2 bases at V and 0 bases at J, with 2 bases between the two ends.

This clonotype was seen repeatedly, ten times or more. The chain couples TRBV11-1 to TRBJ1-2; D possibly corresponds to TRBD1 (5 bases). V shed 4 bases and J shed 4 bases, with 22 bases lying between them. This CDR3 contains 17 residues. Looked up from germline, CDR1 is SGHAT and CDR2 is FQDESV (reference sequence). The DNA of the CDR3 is TGTGCCAGCAGCTCCCCCGAGGGATCAGGGCAGGGCTATGGCTACACCTTC. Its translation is CASSSPEGSGQGYGYTF.

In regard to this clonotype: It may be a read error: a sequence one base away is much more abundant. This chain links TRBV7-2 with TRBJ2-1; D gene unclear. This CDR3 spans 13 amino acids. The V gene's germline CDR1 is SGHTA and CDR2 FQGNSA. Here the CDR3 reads CASSASGYNDQFF. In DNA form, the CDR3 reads TGTGCCAGCAGCGCGTCCGGCTACAATGACCAGTTCTTC.

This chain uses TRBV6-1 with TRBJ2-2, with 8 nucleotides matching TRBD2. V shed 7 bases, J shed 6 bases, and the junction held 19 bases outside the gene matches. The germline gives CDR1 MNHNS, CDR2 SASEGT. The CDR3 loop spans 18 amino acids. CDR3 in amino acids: CASTLSGTSSIRSGELFF. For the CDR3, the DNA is TGTGCCAGCACGCTCTCCGGGACTAGTTCGATTCGTTCCGGGGAGCTGTTTTTT.

Here the CDR3 DNA reads TGCAGCGTTGCCATTAAGTTGACAGATACGCAGTATTTT. Its protein is CSVAIKLTDTQYF. The chain carries TRBV29-1 and TRBJ2-3; D gene uncertain. The CDR3 consists of 13 residues. V was clipped by 4 bases and J by 3 bases, with 11 bases between them. Germline values: CDR1 SQVTM, CDR2 ANQGSEA.

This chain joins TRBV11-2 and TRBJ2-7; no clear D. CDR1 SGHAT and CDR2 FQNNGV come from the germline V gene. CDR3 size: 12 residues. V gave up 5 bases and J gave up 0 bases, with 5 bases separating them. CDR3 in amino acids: CASSRSSYEQYV. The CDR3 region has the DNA TGTGCCAGCAGCCGTAGCTCCTACGAGCAGTACGTC.

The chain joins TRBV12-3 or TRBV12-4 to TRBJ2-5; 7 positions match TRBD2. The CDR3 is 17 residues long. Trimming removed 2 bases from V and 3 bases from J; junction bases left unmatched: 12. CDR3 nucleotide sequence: TGTGCCAGCAGTTTATACGGCGGGGGATCCATTAAAGAGACCCAGTACTTC. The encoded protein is CASSLYGGGSIKETQYF.